This T cell receptor beta chain is drawn from a study of blood T cell repertoires in COVID-19. At the level of the study: The United States, Italy and Spain were the sources of the acute and convalescent COVID-19 samples. PBMCs, B-cell-depleted T cells, or T cells were the source of the cDNA or gDNA that made up the material.

In the original workflow: Amplifying reference gene primers gave estimates of nucleated cell counts. The repertoire was sequenced with immunoSEQ multiplex PCR; TCRdb's copy has only in-frame clones and lacks some. V, J and clone size reflect that table, while D and trimming were determined from the DNA. The data hold approximately 290,000 clones, with around 92% observed a single time. Patients from Seattle were sampled longitudinally, starting during active infection. Germline V gene lookup returns CDR1 MGHDK and CDR2 SYGVNS. The CDR3 is made up of 15 amino acids. The germline V and J ends were trimmed by 5 bases and 2 bases, with 10 bases remaining between them.

This chain uses TRBV25-1 with TRBJ2-6; no clear D. Source material: peripheral blood. This clonotype was sampled from a woman in her twenties or thirties with COVID-19, enrolled during active disease. The CDR3 DNA follows: TGTGCCAGCAGTATAGTTGAGGCTGGGGCCAACGTCCTGACTTTC. Amino acid sequence: CASSIVEAGANVLTF.